This T cell receptor (beta chain) was identified during a study of cytomegalovirus exposure and HLA in healthy donors. Study results and limitations: Using a false discovery rate of 0.05, a later analysis showed that roughly 16,000 TCR beta sequences were associated with HLA alleles.

Looked up from germline, CDR1 is SGHTS and CDR2 is YDEGEE. The CDR3 length is 15 residues. It was healthy bone marrow donors who served as donors. Though nominally healthy at sampling, donors likely had unrecorded immune exposures. Of note for this clone: Its antigen remains unknown. Germline and junction disagree at one end, which may indicate a read error.

Researchers ran the PCR with 60 Vbeta and 13 Jbeta primers. Sequenced by immunoSEQ multiplex PCR; TCRdb stores in-frame clones only, minus some. The data contain over 150,000 clones, approximately 81% of them singletons. The specimen was PBMCs. The gene calls are TRBV5-8 and TRBJ2-1, with a tentative D call TRBD2 (5 bases). The sequence was obtained from a boy between 2 and 10 years old in good health and CMV-seronegative. CDR3 protein: CASSLVPDSSNEQFF. The CDR3 DNA reads TGTGCCAGCAGCTTGGTTCCGGACTCCTCCAATGAGCAGTTCTTC.